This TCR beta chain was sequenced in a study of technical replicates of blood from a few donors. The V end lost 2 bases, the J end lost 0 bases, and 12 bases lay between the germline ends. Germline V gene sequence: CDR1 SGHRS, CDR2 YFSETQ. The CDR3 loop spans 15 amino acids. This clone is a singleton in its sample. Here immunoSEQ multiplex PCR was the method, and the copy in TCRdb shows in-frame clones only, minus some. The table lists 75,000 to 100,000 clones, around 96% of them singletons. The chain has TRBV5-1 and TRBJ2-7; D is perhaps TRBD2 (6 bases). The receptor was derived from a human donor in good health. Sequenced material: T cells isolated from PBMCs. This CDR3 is CASSFASESSYEQYF. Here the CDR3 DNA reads TGCGCCAGCAGCTTCGCTAGCGAGAGCTCCTACGAGCAGTACTTC.